These 15 T cell receptor beta chains were all obtained from the same sample, sequenced in a study of blood T cell repertoires in COVID-19. Sequenced by immunoSEQ multiplex PCR; TCRdb stores in-frame clones only, minus some. The profile shows 110,000 to 150,000 clones, approximately 87% of them singletons. Sequenced: PBMCs or T cells enriched from blood (not recorded which). These receptors were collected from a man in his 60s who had recovered from COVID-19.

J is TRBJ2-5 and V is TRBV12-3 or TRBV12-4; TRBD2 is a possible D gene (6 bases). There are 13 residues in the CDR3. Trimming cost V 2 bases and J 13 bases, with 17 bases left between them. In DNA, the CDR3 is TGTGCCAGCAGTTTATCCCGGGACTCCCGAAGGTACTTC. This encodes CASSLSRDSRRYF.

Comment on this clone: Other DNA variants within this sample encode the same CDR3. The chain has TRBV6-5 and TRBJ2-7, with 8 bases aligning to TRBD1. Germline V gene lookup returns CDR1 MNHEY and CDR2 SVGAGI. The CDR3 sequence is 13 residues long. V shed 5 bases, J shed 4 bases, and the junction held 4 bases outside the gene matches. Written as DNA, the CDR3 is TGTGCCAGCAGTCGGACAGGGACTTACGAGCAGTACTTC. Protein product: CASSRTGTYEQYF.

This CDR3 is CASSLGQHSGNTIYF. Written as DNA, the CDR3 is TGTGCCAGCAGTTTGGGACAGCACTCTGGAAACACCATATATTTT. The V gene is TRBV28, the J gene TRBJ1-3; 7 bases are shared with TRBD1. The ends lost 3 bases at V and 0 bases at J; junction bases unmatched: 2. The CDR3 runs to 15 residues. From germline, CDR1 is MDHEN and CDR2 SYDVKM.

The chain employs TRBV14 and TRBJ2-3; tentative D call: TRBD1 (5 bases). The CDR3 is made up of 16 amino acids. Germline V gene data show CDR1 as SGHDN and CDR2 as FVKESK. The V end was cut by 1 base, the J end by 3 bases, with 14 bases between. CDR3 nucleotides: TGTGCCAGCAGCCAAGGGCAGGGTATTTGGACAGATACGCAGTATTTT. Amino acids: CASSQGQGIWTDTQYF. The full variable domain, completed using reference TRBV14 and TRBJ2-3, is EAGVTQFPSHSVIEKGQTVTLRCDPISGHDNLYWYRRVMGKEIKFLLHFVKESKQDESGMPNNRFLAERTGGTYSTLKVQPAELEDSGVYFCASSQGQGIWTDTQYFGPGTRLTVL.

The sample holds a few counts of this clone. The rearrangement links TRBV3-1 (or the pseudogene TRBV3-2) to TRBJ1-5; D may be TRBD1 (5 bases). Germline V gene data show CDR1 as LGHDT and CDR2 as YNNKEL (reference sequence). V was shortened by 0 bases and J by 9 bases, with 9 bases between the two germline ends. The CDR3 runs 13 residues. CDR3: CASSQERGLPQHF. CDR3 DNA sequence: TGTGCCAGCAGCCAAGAGAGGGGACTGCCCCAGCATTTT.

This chain joins TRBV27 and TRBJ1-1, with 9 positions matching TRBD1. Germline V lookup: CDR1 MNHEY, CDR2 SMNVEV (reference sequence). V lost 2 bases, J lost 1 base, and 5 bases stayed unmatched. The CDR3 consists of 16 residues. The CDR3 DNA sequence: TGTGCCAGCAGTTTAATTGGACAGGGGAAGAACACTGAAGCTTTCTTT. It specifies CASSLIGQGKNTEAFF.

The rearrangement links TRBV5-1 to TRBJ2-1, with a possible D match to TRBD2 (5 bases). Germline V CDR1 and CDR2: SGHRS, YFSETQ. V lost 1 base to trimming and J lost 0 bases, with 8 bases between them. The length of the CDR3 is 15 residues. The CDR3 region is CASSLREISYNEQFF. CDR3 DNA sequence: TGCGCCAGCAGCTTGAGGGAGATCTCCTACAATGAGCAGTTCTTC. Looking up the rest from reference TRBV5-1 and TRBJ2-1 gives the full variable domain: KAGVTQTPRYLIKTRGQQVTLSCSPISGHRSVSWYQQTPGQGLQFLFEYFSETQRNKGNFPGRFSGRQFSNSRSEMNVSTLELGDSALYLCASSLREISYNEQFFGPGTRLTVL.

The V gene is TRBV9, the J gene TRBJ1-2; D ambiguous. The V and J ends lost 1 base and 2 bases respectively, with 6 bases between them. CDR3 length: 13 residues. Per the germline V gene, CDR1 is SGDLS and CDR2 is YYNGEE. CDR3 loop: CASSVTENYGYTF. For the CDR3, the DNA is TGTGCCAGCAGCGTAACAGAAAACTATGGCTACACCTTC.

As for this clone: Different DNA sequences within this sample yield the same CDR3. The CDR3 DNA sequence: TGTGCCAGCAGGGGACAAAACACTGAAGCTTTCTTT. As protein: CASRGQNTEAFF. The chain combines TRBV12-3 or TRBV12-4 with TRBJ1-1; weak D call: TRBD1 (6 bases). The CDR3 contains 12 residues. Deletions cut 6 bases from V and 2 bases from J, with 7 bases between.

A single count supports this clone. The V and J genes are TRBV18 and TRBJ1-5, with D tentatively TRBD1 (5 bases). The germline V gene encodes CDR1 KGHSH and CDR2 LQKENI. This CDR3 contains 17 residues. The V end was cut by 5 bases, the J end by 0 bases, with 17 bases between. The CDR3 DNA reads as TGTGCCAGCTCATCAAGCTCGGGGGTAAATAGCAATCAGCCCCAGCATTTT. Its translation: CASSSSSGVNSNQPQHF.

V and J are TRBV11-2 and TRBJ1-4; 9 nucleotides align to TRBD1. Germline V gene data show CDR1 as SGHAT and CDR2 as FQNNGV. The CDR3 loop spans 15 amino acids. Trimming took 5 bases from V and 4 from J; bases not matched to a gene: 5. For the CDR3, the DNA is TGTGCCAGCAGCGCGCCGACAGGGGGTAATGAAAAACTGTTTTTT. It encodes CASSAPTGGNEKLFF.

The chain uses TRBV6-1 and TRBJ2-5; 8 nucleotides agree with TRBD1. This CDR3 region has 16 residues. With 1 base clipped from V and 7 bases from J, the junction kept 11 bases outside the gene matches. Germline V CDR1 and CDR2: MNHNS, SASEGT. This chain's CDR3 is CASSEGPAGGAGTQYF. CDR3 nucleotides: TGTGCCAGCAGTGAAGGCCCTGCAGGGGGCGCCGGGACCCAGTACTTC.

The gene calls are TRBV18 and TRBJ1-5, with 8 bases that match TRBD1. Germline CDR1 is KGHSH and CDR2 is LQKENI. This CDR3 has 15 amino acids. V gave up 5 bases and J gave up 3 bases; unmatched junction bases: 6. CDR3 amino acids: CASSKTGAPNQPQHF. The CDR3 DNA reads as TGTGCCAGCTCAAAGACAGGGGCCCCCAATCAGCCCCAGCATTTT.

CDR3 sequence: CASSPPWGGQGEKLFF. CDR3 DNA: TGTGCCAGCTCACCACCGTGGGGGGGCCAGGGTGAAAAACTGTTTTTT. This chain uses TRBV18 with TRBJ1-4; perhaps TRBD1 as D (6 bases). Per germline, CDR1 KGHSH and CDR2 LQKENI. The CDR3 consists of 16 residues. Between the trimmed V and J ends, which lost 0 bases and 7 bases, there was a span of 15 bases.

This chain joins TRBV28 and TRBJ1-2, with a weak D call TRBD1 (5 bases). The CDR3 spans 12 residues. V gave up 6 bases and J gave up 6 bases, with 11 bases separating them. Germline V CDR1 and CDR2: MDHEN, SYDVKM. The CDR3 loop reads CASRGGLHGYTF. Written as DNA, the CDR3 is TGTGCCAGCAGGGGGGGTCTTCATGGCTACACCTTC.